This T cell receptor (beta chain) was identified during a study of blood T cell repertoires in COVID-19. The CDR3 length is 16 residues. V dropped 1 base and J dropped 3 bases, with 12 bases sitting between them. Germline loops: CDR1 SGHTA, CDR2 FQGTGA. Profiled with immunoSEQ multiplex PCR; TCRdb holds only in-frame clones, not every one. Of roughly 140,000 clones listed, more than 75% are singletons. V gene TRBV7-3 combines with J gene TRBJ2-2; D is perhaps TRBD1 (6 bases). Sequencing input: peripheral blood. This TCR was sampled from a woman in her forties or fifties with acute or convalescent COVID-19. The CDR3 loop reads CASSLRQGIDTGELFF. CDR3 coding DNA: TGTGCCAGCAGCTTAAGGCAGGGGATAGACACCGGGGAGCTGTTTTTT.